This T cell receptor beta chain was identified during a study of T cell responses to AZD1222 COVID-19 vaccine. Germline lookup yields CDR1 SGHTA and CDR2 FQGNSA. This CDR3 contains 17 residues. V was pared by 1 base and J by 0 bases, with 7 bases of the junction left unmatched. This clone came up a few times. What it binds is unknown. Repertoires were generated with immunoSEQ multiplex PCR, while TCRdb's copy carries only in-frame clones and drops some. The table lists roughly 140,000 clones, approximately 90% of them singletons. Whole-study results and caveats: Reportedly, nearly half of unique spike TCRs recognized epitopes outside B.1.351/B.1.1.7 mutations. Clonal diversity may have been underestimated, and the donors were mostly white British, with more females than males.

The sequencing used peripheral blood, collected on day 0 of AZD1222 vaccination. J is TRBJ2-3 and V is TRBV7-2, with 7 bases matching TRBD2. The receptor was isolated from an adult in good health. The CDR3 region has the DNA TGTGCCAGCAGCTTAGGCGGGGGAGGGCCGAGCACAGATACGCAGTATTTT. It specifies CASSLGGGGPSTDTQYF.